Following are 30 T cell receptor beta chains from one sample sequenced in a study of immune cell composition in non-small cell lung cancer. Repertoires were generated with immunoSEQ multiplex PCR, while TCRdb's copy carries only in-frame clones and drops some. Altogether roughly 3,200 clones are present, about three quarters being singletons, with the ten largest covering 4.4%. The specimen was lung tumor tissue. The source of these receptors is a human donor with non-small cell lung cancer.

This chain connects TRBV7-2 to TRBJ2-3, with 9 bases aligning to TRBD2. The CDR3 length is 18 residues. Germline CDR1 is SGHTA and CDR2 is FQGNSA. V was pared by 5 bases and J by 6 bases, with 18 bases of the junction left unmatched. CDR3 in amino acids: CASSREGYGGGGVDTQYF. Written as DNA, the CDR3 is TGTGCCAGCAGCCGGGAGGGGTACGGCGGGGGGGGAGTGGATACGCAGTATTTT.

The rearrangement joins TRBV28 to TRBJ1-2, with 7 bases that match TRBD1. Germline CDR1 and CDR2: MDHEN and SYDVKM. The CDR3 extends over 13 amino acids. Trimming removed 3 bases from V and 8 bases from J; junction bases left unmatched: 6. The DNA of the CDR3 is TGTGCCAGCAGTTTGGAGGGGGCGCACGGCTACACCTTC. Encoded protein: CASSLEGAHGYTF.

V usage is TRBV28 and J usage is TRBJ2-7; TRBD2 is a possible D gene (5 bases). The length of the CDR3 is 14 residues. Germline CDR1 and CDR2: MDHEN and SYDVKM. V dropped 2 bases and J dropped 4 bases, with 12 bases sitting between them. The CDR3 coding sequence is TGTGCCAGCAGTTTAAGAGTAGCGAGGTACGAGCAGTACTTC. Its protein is CASSLRVARYEQYF.

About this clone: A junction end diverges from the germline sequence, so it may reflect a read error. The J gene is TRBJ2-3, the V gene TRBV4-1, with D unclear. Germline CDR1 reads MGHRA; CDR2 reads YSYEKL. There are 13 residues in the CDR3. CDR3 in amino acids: CASSQGHLDAQYF. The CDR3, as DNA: TGCGCCAGCAGCCAAGGACACTTAGATGCGCAGTATTTT.

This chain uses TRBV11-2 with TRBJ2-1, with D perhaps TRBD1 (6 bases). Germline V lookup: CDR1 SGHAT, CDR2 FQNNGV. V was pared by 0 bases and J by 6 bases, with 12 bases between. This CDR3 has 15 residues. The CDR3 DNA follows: TGTGCCAGCAGCTTAGACCCGGACAGACTCAATGAGCAGTTCTTC. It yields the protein CASSLDPDRLNEQFF.

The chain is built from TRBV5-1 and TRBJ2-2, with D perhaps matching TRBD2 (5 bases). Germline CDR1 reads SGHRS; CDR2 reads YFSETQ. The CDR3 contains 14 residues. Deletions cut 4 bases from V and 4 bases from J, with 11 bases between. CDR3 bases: TGCGCCAGCAGCCTCGGACTCCTCACCGGGGAGCTGTTTTTT. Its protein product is CASSLGLLTGELFF.

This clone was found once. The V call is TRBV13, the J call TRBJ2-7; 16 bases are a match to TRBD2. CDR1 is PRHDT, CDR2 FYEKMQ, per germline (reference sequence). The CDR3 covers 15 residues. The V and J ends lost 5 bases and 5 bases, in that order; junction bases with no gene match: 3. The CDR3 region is CASSVGTSGRDEQYF. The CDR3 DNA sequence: TGTGCCAGCAGCGTCGGGACTAGCGGGAGGGACGAGCAGTACTTC.

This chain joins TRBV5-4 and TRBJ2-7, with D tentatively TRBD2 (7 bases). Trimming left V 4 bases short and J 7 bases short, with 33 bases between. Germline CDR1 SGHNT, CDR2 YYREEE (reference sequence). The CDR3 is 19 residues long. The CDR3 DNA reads TGTGCCAGCAGCATTCCTCCGGGCGCCAGAACCGGCGGGGGCGGAGAGCAGTACTTC. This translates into CASSIPPGARTGGGGEQYF.

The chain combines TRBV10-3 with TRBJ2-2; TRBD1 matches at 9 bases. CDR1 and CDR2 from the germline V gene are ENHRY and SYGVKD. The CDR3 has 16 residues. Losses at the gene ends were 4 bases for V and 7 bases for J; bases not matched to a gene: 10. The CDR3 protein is CAISGTGTGSFGELFF. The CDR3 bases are TGTGCCATCAGTGGTACGGGGACAGGGAGCTTCGGGGAGCTGTTTTTT.

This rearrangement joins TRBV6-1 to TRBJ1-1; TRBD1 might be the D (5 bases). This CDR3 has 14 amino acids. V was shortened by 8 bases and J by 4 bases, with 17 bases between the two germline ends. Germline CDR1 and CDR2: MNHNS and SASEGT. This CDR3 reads CASHPGWSITEAFF. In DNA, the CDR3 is TGTGCCAGCCATCCAGGGTGGTCTATCACTGAAGCTTTCTTT.

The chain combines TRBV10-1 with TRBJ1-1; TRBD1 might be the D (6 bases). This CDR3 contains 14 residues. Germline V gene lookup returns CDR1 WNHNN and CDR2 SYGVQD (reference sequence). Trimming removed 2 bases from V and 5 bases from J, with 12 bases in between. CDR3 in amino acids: CASSEEGRGTEAFF. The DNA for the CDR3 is TGCGCCAGCAGTGAGGAGGGCAGGGGTACTGAAGCTTTCTTT.

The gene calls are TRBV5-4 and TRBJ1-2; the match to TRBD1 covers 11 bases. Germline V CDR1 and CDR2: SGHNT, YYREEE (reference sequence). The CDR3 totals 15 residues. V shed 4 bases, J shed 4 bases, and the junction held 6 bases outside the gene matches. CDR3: CASSTGTGGLYGYTF. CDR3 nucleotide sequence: TGTGCCAGCAGCACCGGGACAGGGGGTCTCTATGGCTACACCTTC.

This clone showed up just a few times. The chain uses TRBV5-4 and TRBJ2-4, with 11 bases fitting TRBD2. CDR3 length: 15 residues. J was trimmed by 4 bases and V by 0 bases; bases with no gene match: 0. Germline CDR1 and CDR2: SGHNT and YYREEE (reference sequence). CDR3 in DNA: TGTGCCAGCAGCTTGGCTAGCGGGGGGAAAAACATTCAGTACTTC. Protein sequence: CASSLASGGKNIQYF.

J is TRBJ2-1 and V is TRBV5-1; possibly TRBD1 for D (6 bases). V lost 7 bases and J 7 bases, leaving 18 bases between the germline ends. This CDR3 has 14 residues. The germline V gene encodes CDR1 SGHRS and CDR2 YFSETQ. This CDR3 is CASGSGNRVNEQFF. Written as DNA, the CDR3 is TGCGCCAGCGGTTCGGGGAACAGGGTTAATGAGCAGTTCTTC.

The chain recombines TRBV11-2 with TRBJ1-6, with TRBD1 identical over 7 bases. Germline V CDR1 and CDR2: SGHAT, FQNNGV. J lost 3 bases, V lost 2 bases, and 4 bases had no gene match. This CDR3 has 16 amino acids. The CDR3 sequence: CASSLIAGGYNSPLHF. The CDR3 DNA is TGTGCCAGCAGCTTAATAGCAGGGGGCTATAATTCACCCCTCCACTTT.

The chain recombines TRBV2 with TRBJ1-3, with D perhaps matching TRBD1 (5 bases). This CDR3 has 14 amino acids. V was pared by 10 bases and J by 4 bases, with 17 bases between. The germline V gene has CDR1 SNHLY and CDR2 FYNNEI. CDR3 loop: CATQDAGLGNTIYF. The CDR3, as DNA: TGTGCCACCCAGGATGCAGGGCTCGGAAACACCATATATTTT.

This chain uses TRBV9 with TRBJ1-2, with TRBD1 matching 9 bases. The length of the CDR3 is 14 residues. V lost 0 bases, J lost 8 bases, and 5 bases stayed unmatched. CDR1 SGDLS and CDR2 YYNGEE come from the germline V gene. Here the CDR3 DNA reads TGTGCCAGCAGCGTAGAGGACAGGGGCGGAGGCTACACCTTC. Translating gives CASSVEDRGGGYTF.

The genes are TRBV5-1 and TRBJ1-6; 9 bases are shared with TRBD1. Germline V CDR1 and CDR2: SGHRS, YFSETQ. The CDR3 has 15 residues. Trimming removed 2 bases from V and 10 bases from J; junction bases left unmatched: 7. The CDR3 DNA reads TGCGCCAGCAGCTTATCGGGACAGGGCCACTCACCCCTCCACTTT. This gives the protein CASSLSGQGHSPLHF. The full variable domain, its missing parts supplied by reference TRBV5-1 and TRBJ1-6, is KAGVTQTPRYLIKTRGQQVTLSCSPISGHRSVSWYQQTPGQGLQFLFEYFSETQRNKGNFPGRFSGRQFSNSRSEMNVSTLELGDSALYLCASSLSGQGHSPLHFGNGTRLTVT.

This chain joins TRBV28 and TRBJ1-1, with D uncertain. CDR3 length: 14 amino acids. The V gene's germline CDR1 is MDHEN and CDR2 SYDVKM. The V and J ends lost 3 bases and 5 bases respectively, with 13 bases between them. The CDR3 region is CASSFTPGSTEAFF. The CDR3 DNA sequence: TGTGCCAGCAGTTTTACTCCAGGAAGTACTGAAGCTTTCTTT. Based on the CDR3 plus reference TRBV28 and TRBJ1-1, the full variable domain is DVKVTQSSRYLVKRTGEKVFLECVQDMDHENMFWYRQDPGLGLRLIYFSYDVKMKEKGDIPEGYSVSREKKERFSLILESASTNQTSMYLCASSFTPGSTEAFFGQGTRLTVV.

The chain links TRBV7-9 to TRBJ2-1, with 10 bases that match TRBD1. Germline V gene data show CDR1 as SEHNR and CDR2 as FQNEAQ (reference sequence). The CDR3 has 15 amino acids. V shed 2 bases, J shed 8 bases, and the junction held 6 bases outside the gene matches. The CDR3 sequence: CASSLSGTGVDEQFF. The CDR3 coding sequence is TGTGCCAGCAGCTTAAGTGGGACAGGGGTAGATGAGCAGTTCTTC.

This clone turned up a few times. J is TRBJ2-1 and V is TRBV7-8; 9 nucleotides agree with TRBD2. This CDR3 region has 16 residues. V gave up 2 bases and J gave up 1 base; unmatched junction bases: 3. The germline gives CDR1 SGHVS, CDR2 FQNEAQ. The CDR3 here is CASSLFSGGSYNEQFF. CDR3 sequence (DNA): TGTGCCAGCAGCTTATTCAGCGGGGGGTCCTACAATGAGCAGTTCTTC. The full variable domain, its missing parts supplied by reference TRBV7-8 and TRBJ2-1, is GAGVSQSPRYKVAKRGQDVALRCDPISGHVSLFWYQQALGQGPEFLTYFQNEAQLDKSGLPSDRFFAERPEGSVSTLKIQRTQQEDSAVYLCASSLFSGGSYNEQFFGPGTRLTVL.

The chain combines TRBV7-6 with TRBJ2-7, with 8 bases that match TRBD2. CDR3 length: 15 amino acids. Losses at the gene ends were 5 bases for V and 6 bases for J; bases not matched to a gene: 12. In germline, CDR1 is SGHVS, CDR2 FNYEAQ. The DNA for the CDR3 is TGTGCCAGCAGCCCCGCGGGGGGCCGGGTGAGCGAGCAGTACTTC. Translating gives CASSPAGGRVSEQYF.

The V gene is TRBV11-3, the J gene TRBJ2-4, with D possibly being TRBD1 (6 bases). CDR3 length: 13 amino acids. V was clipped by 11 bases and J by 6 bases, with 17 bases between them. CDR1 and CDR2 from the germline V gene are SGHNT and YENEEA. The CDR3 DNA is TGTGCCGTCAGTCCAGGGGTAGGAAACATTCAGTACTTC. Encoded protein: CAVSPGVGNIQYF.

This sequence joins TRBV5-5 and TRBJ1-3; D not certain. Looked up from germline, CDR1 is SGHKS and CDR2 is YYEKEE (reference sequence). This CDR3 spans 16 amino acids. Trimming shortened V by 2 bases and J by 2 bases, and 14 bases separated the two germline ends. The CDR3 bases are TGTGCCAGCAGCTTCGGACTTTGGGAGACTGGAAACACCATATATTTT. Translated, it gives CASSFGLWETGNTIYF.

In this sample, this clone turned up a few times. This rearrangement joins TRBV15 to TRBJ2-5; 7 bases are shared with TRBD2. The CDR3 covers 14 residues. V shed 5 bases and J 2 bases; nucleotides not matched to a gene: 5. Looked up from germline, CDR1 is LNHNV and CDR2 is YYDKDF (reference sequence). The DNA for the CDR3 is TGTGCCACCAGCCGGTGGGGGGGGCAAGAGACCCAGTACTTC. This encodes CATSRWGGQETQYF.

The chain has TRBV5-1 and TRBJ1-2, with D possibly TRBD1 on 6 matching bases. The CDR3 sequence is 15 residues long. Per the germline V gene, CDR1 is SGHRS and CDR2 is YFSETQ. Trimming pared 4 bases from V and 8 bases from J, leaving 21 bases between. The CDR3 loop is CASSPTGNARMGYTF. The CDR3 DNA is TGCGCCAGCAGCCCAACAGGGAACGCCCGGATGGGCTACACCTTC.

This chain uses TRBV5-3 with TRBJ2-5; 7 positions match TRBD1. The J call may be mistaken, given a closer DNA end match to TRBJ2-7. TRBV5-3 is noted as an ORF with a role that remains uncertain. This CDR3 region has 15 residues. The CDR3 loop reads CARSLSPRGSYEQYF. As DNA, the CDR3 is TGTGCCAGAAGCTTGTCGCCCAGGGGGTCCTACGAGCAGTACTTC.

For the CDR3, the DNA is TGTGCCAGCAGCTTACGACAGGGGGACACTGAAGCTTTCTTT. Its protein product is CASSLRQGDTEAFF. The chain has TRBV7-2 and TRBJ1-1; 9 positions agree with TRBD1. The length of the CDR3 is 14 residues. V shed 2 bases, J shed 3 bases, and the junction held 1 base outside the gene matches. The germline V gene encodes CDR1 SGHTA and CDR2 FQGNSA.

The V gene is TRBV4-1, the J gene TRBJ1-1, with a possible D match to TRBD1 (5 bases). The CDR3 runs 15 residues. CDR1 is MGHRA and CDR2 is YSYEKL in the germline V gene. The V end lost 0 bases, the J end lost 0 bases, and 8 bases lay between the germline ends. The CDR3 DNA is TGCGCCAGCAGCCAAGAAGGGGCCATGAACACTGAAGCTTTCTTT. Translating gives CASSQEGAMNTEAFF.

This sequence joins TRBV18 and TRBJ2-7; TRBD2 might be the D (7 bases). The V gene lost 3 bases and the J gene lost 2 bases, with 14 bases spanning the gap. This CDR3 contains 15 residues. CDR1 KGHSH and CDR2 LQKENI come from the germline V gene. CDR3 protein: CASSPTTGGPYEQYF. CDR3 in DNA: TGTGCCAGCTCACCCACGACCGGGGGGCCCTACGAGCAGTACTTC.